These T cell receptor beta chains were read from a single sample in a study of vaccination effects on CD4 cells after COVID-19. Antigens of these TCRs are unknown. Data came from immunoSEQ multiplex PCR; TCRdb stores just in-frame clones and leaves some out. The profile shows some 70,000 clones, less than 80% of them singletons. This specimen was CD4+ T cells from PBMCs cultured without peptide, taken after COVID-19 vaccination. The receptors originated from a human donor who received a COVID-19 vaccine. The CDR3 runs from the conserved cysteine through the conserved F or W. D genes are given only for firm matches. Only some rows state a clone size, as once, few, many or a class for expanded clones.

size,D,V,J,DNA,CDR3
once,-,TRBV5-4,TRBJ2-3,TGTGCCAGCAGCTTTCAATCCTCAGATACGCAGTATTTT,CASSFQSSDTQYF
-,TRBD1,TRBV6-1,TRBJ2-3,TGTGCCAGCAGTGCCTCCGGGACAGGGCCACAAGATACGCAGTATTTT,CASSASGTGPQDTQYF
-,-,TRBV5-1,TRBJ2-5,TGCGCCAGCAGCTTGGACTGGCAAGAGACCCAGTACTTC,CASSLDWQETQYF
-,-,TRBV9,TRBJ2-2,TGTGCCAGCAGCGAGAAAACGAACACCGGGGAGCTGTTTTTT,CASSEKTNTGELFF
-,TRBD1,TRBV5-8,TRBJ1-5,TGTGCCAGCACGAACAGGGGGCCCAATCAGCCCCAGCATTTT,CASTNRGPNQPQHF
-,-,TRBV5-8,TRBJ1-5,TGTGCCAGCAGCCGACGGGTCAACCAGCCCCAGCATTTT,CASSRRVNQPQHF
few,-,TRBV29-1,TRBJ2-1,TGCAGCGTTTCCAGGGTGCGTGAGCAGTTCTTC,CSVSRVREQFF
-,TRBD1,TRBV18,TRBJ2-3,TGTGCCAGCTCACCCGACAGGGTCCCAGATACGCAGTATTTT,CASSPDRVPDTQYF
-,-,TRBV10-1,TRBJ1-1,TGCGCCAGCAGGGCAGCCTTGAACACTGAAGCTTTCTTT,CASRAALNTEAFF
-,TRBD1,TRBV5-6,TRBJ2-3,TGTGCCAGCAGCTTACGAGGGACAGGGTTGGGGACAGATACGCAGTATTTT,CASSLRGTGLGTDTQYF
few,TRBD1,TRBV5-6,TRBJ2-3,TGTGCCAGCAGCTGGGATACAGGGGTTTTGGCCACAGATACGCAGTATTTT,CASSWDTGVLATDTQYF
few,-,TRBV2,TRBJ1-5,TGTGCCAGCAGTCGAGAGGATAATCAGCCCCAGCATTTT,CASSREDNQPQHF
-,-,TRBV6-4,TRBJ1-2,TGTGCCAGCGGGGACAAGGCCTATGGCTACACCTTC,CASGDKAYGYTF
-,-,TRBV7-9,TRBJ2-1,TGTGCCAGCAGCTTAACAGGGAGCTCCTACAATGAGCAGTTCTTC,CASSLTGSSYNEQFF
-,-,TRBV7-9,TRBJ2-5,TGTGCCAGCAGCTCAGGGACCCGCCAAGAGACCCAGTACTTC,CASSSGTRQETQYF
-,-,TRBV3-1/TRBV3-2,TRBJ1-2,TGTGCCAGCAGCCAAGCCTCGGGCCAGGGCAACTATGGCTACACCTTC,CASSQASGQGNYGYTF
-,-,TRBV11-1,TRBJ2-1,TGTGCCAGCAGCTCTAGAAATAACAACTACAATGAGCAGTTCTTC,CASSSRNNNYNEQFF
few,-,TRBV7-2,TRBJ1-1,TGTGCCAGCAGCTTAGCGGTGGGGAACACTGAAGCTTTCTTT,CASSLAVGNTEAFF
-,-,TRBV5-4,TRBJ1-1,TGTGCCAGCAGCCTGGGGGTCCGGGGGGGAGGGCTGAACACTGAAGCTTTCTTT,CASSLGVRGGGLNTEAFF
few,-,TRBV11-2,TRBJ2-2,TGTGCCAGCAGCCCCGGATTTCCTTTCTCCGGGGAGCTGTTTTTT,CASSPGFPFSGELFF
few,-,TRBV7-8,TRBJ1-5,TGTGCCAGCAGCTTCGCACAGATGGGGGGAGGTCAGCCCCAGCATTTT,CASSFAQMGGGQPQHF
-,-,TRBV30,TRBJ1-1,TGTGCCTGGAGTTTGGAAGCCCCATCGGCTTTCTTT,CAWSLEAPSAFF
-,-,TRBV5-1,TRBJ2-6,TGCGCCAGCAGCTTGATTAGGGGGTGGGAAGAACTTGACTCTGGGGCCAACGTCCTGACTTTC,CASSLIRGWEELDSGANVLTF
-,-,TRBV27,TRBJ2-3,TGTGCCAGCAGCTTTCTTACAGCCCCAGATACGCAGTATTTT,CASSFLTAPDTQYF
-,-,TRBV7-2,TRBJ1-2,TGTGCCAGCAGCTTAGATCTTGAACAGACAGGCTACACCTTC,CASSLDLEQTGYTF
few,-,TRBV7-2,TRBJ1-5,TGTGCCAGCAGAAAAACGGGGCGGAGCAATCAGCCCCAGCATTTT,CASRKTGRSNQPQHF
-,TRBD1,TRBV24-1,TRBJ1-4,TGTGCCAGCCAGGACAGGCGAAATGAAAAACTGTTTTTT,CASQDRRNEKLFF
once,TRBD1,TRBV5-8,TRBJ2-3,TGTGCCAGCAGCTCGGGACAGGTCTTGACAGATACGCAGTATTTT,CASSSGQVLTDTQYF
once,TRBD2,TRBV5-1,TRBJ2-3,TGCGCCAGCAGCTTGGGTAGCGGGGGGCGGCGCACAGATACGCAGTATTTT,CASSLGSGGRRTDTQYF
-,-,TRBV5-5,TRBJ2-5,TGTGCCAGCACCTGGGGGTTGTTAGGTCAAGAGACCCAGTACTTC,CASTWGLLGQETQYF
-,TRBD1,TRBV30,TRBJ1-4,TGTGCCTGGAGTGACCGCCGGACAGGGGCGGACGAAAAACTGTTTTTT,CAWSDRRTGADEKLFF
-,TRBD1,TRBV7-9,TRBJ2-3,TGTGCCAGCAGCTTGCGGGACAGGGCATTGGCAGATACGCAGTATTTT,CASSLRDRALADTQYF
-,-,TRBV29-1,TRBJ2-1,TGCAGCGTTTCCGGGTTTATGTTCTTC,CSVSGFMFF
-,TRBD1,TRBV7-3,TRBJ2-2,TGTGCCAGCAGCTCAATACAGGGGGCTCCCGGGGAGCTGTTTTTT,CASSSIQGAPGELFF
-,-,TRBV2,TRBJ1-3,TGTGCCAGCAGTGATAGGGCTGTCTCTGGAAACACCATATATTTT,CASSDRAVSGNTIYF
-,-,TRBV18,TRBJ1-2,TGTGCCAGCTCCGGGGGGTCCGGACTCAGGGTCTATGGCTACACCTTC,CASSGGSGLRVYGYTF
once,TRBD1,TRBV24-1,TRBJ2-6,TGTGCCACCAGTGATCCCGGGACAGGGGGCTCTGGGGCCAACGTCCTGACTTTC,CATSDPGTGGSGANVLTF
-,TRBD1,TRBV5-8,TRBJ1-2,TGTGCCAGCAGCTCTGGACAGGGGGCCGTCTATGGCTACACCTTC,CASSSGQGAVYGYTF
-,TRBD1,TRBV6-5,TRBJ2-1,TGTGCCAGCAGTTCTACCGGGACAGGGGGCAAGAATGAGCAGTTCTTC,CASSSTGTGGKNEQFF
few,-,TRBV12-3/TRBV12-4,TRBJ1-1,TGTGCCAGCAGTCCACGGACGGTGGGGGCTTTCTTT,CASSPRTVGAFF
once,-,TRBV28,TRBJ1-1,TGTGCCAGCAGTTCTTACCTTGTCACTGAAGCTTTCTTT,CASSSYLVTEAFF
-,TRBD2,TRBV4-1,TRBJ2-5,TGCGCCAGCAGCCAAGATCACTTGACTAGCGGGGGGCAAGAGACCCAGTACTTC,CASSQDHLTSGGQETQYF
-,-,TRBV5-5,TRBJ1-1,TGTGCCAGCAGCTTGGTTCGGGCGGGGAACACTGAAGCTTTCTTT,CASSLVRAGNTEAFF
-,TRBD1,TRBV5-4,TRBJ1-1,TGTGCCAGCAGCTTGTACAGGGGGCTCAATAAGAACACTGAAGCTTTCTTT,CASSLYRGLNKNTEAFF
-,-,TRBV11-2,TRBJ1-2,TGTGCCAGCAGCTTCTTCAGGGAAAGACGCTACACCTTC,CASSFFRERRYTF
-,TRBD1,TRBV27,TRBJ1-1,TGTGCCAGCAGTTTAACAGGGGTGGGCACTGAAGCTTTCTTT,CASSLTGVGTEAFF
-,TRBD2,TRBV6-2/TRBV6-3,TRBJ2-5,TGTGCCAGCAGTTACTCGATTCGGCGGGGGGGCATACAGACCCAGTACTTC,CASSYSIRRGGIQTQYF
-,-,TRBV7-6,TRBJ2-2,TGTGCCAGTAACGTCCTTAGCGGTGCGAACACCGGGGAGCTGTTTTTT,CASNVLSGANTGELFF
-,TRBD1,TRBV5-1,TRBJ2-1,TGCGCCAGCAGCAAAAGAGAGAACAGGGGTTCCTACAATGAGCAGTTCTTC,CASSKRENRGSYNEQFF
-,TRBD2,TRBV5-1,TRBJ2-3,TGCGCCAGCAGCTTGGTTCGCGGGGGAAGCACAGATACGCAGTATTTT,CASSLVRGGSTDTQYF
once,TRBD2,TRBV5-1,TRBJ2-2,TGCGCCAGCAGCTATAGCGGGGGCATCGACGTCGGGGAGCTGTTTTTT,CASSYSGGIDVGELFF
-,TRBD1,TRBV9,TRBJ1-3,TGTGCCAGCAGCGTAGAGGGGGACAGGTCGACGAGAAGTGGAAACACCATATATTTT,CASSVEGDRSTRSGNTIYF
once,TRBD2,TRBV5-8,TRBJ2-3,TGTGCCAGCAGCATGGGACTAGCGGGGGCCACAGATACGCAGTATTTT,CASSMGLAGATDTQYF
-,-,TRBV7-2,TRBJ2-5,TGTGCCAGCAGCTTAGGGACCTCGACCCAAGAGACCCAGTACTTC,CASSLGTSTQETQYF
-,TRBD2,TRBV9,TRBJ2-1,TGTGCCAGCAGCGAACGTTCTAGCGGGAGCGGGTCGCTTAGCTCCTACAATGAGCAGTTCTTC,CASSERSSGSGSLSSYNEQFF
-,TRBD2,TRBV3-1/TRBV3-2,TRBJ2-3,TGTGCCAGCAGCCGACGAGCGGGGGGGAGCACAGATACGCAGTATTTT,CASSRRAGGSTDTQYF
-,-,TRBV7-2,TRBJ2-3,TGTGCCAGCACCTTGGGGGAGGCAGATACGCAGTATTTT,CASTLGEADTQYF